These 27 T cell receptor beta chains share one sample of origin, sequenced in a study of a mutant IDH1 vaccine in newly diagnosed glioma (TCRdb year 2021). Their cognate antigens are unknown. The library was produced with the immunoSEQ multiplex PCR assay. This immuneACCESS table, as held by TCRdb, lists in-frame sequences with V and J called but not all clones. Of the missing ones, under half trace to an unresolved V gene in checked studies; the others have no known cause. This sample is represented by approximately 70,000 clones; under 90% of them were singletons. The top ten hold roughly 15% of the sample. Sample time point, as interpreted from the label and publication: week 23, last vaccination. Each vaccine dose, consisting of 300 ug of a 20-mer mutant IDH1 peptide in Montanide, was administered subcutaneously with topical imiquimod. The starting material was PBMCs, obtained from a glioma patient whose treatment included an IDH1 peptide vaccine. The receptors stem from a man younger than 30 with glioma.

The J gene is TRBJ2-5, the V gene TRBV25-1; D is unclear. Per the germline V gene, CDR1 is MGHDK and CDR2 is SYGVNS. Trimming cost V 1 base and J 5 bases, with 11 bases left between them. The CDR3 has 14 amino acids. CDR3 coding DNA: TGTGCCAGCAGTGAATTTGGGGAAGGGGAGACCCAGTACTTC. It yields the protein CASSEFGEGETQYF.

The V and J genes are TRBV18 and TRBJ1-2; D is uncertain. With 0 bases removed from V and 8 bases from J, the gap between germline ends came to 16 bases. Germline V gene sequence: CDR1 KGHSH, CDR2 LQKENI. The CDR3 is 15 residues long. The CDR3 sequence is CASSPPRRVGRGYTF. The CDR3, as DNA: TGTGCCAGCTCACCACCTAGAAGGGTAGGACGCGGCTACACCTTC.

The chain combines TRBV9 with TRBJ2-1; 12 bases align to TRBD2. Unmatched junction bases numbered 7, after V lost 3 bases and J lost 3 bases. The germline CDR1 and CDR2 sequences are SGDLS and YYNGEE. This CDR3 is built from 17 residues. This chain's CDR3 is CASSAGLAGTSYNEQFF. CDR3 sequence (DNA): TGTGCCAGCAGCGCAGGACTAGCGGGGACGAGCTACAATGAGCAGTTCTTC.

This rearrangement joins TRBV7-6 to TRBJ1-1; D remains unclear. The germline V gene has CDR1 SGHVS and CDR2 FNYEAQ. The CDR3 runs to 14 residues. V was pared by 6 bases and J by 5 bases, with 16 bases between. CDR3 amino acids: CASREGTKGTEAFF. DNA for the CDR3: TGTGCCAGCAGGGAGGGTACTAAAGGAACTGAAGCTTTCTTT.

This clone occurred once. V gene TRBV6-1 combines with J gene TRBJ2-2; TRBD1 or TRBD2 may be the D gene (5 bases each). The germline V gene has CDR1 MNHNS and CDR2 SASEGT. The CDR3 loop spans 18 amino acids. V lost 4 bases, J lost 0 bases, and 18 bases lay in between. CDR3 region: CASSASPGRNANTGELFF. CDR3 in DNA: TGTGCCAGCAGTGCTTCCCCGGGACGCAACGCGAACACCGGGGAGCTGTTTTTT.

This chain uses TRBV7-2 with TRBJ1-3; D unresolved. The V gene lost 4 bases and the J gene lost 0 bases, with 13 bases spanning the gap. Germline CDR1 is SGHTA and CDR2 is FQGNSA. CDR3 length: 16 amino acids. CDR3 DNA: TGTGCCAGCAGCTATTGGACCCCTAACTCTGGAAACACCATATATTTT. It specifies CASSYWTPNSGNTIYF.

J is TRBJ2-7 and V is TRBV29-1; possible D gene TRBD2, 6 bases. V lost 3 bases and J 7 bases, leaving 19 bases between the germline ends. This CDR3 spans 14 amino acids. CDR1 is SQVTM, CDR2 ANQGSEA, per germline. CDR3: CSVETRDGTQEQYF. CDR3 coding DNA: TGCAGCGTTGAGACCCGGGACGGGACTCAGGAGCAGTACTTC.

The chain is built from TRBV7-2 and TRBJ1-2; TRBD1 might be the D (6 bases). The CDR3 runs to 14 residues. The ends were cut back, 5 bases at V and 6 bases at J, with 16 bases in the middle. Germline V gene lookup returns CDR1 SGHTA and CDR2 FQGNSA. The DNA for the CDR3 is TGTGCCAGCAGCCCCTTTACAGGGACCCATGGCTACACCTTC. It is translated as CASSPFTGTHGYTF.

The V call is TRBV18, the J call TRBJ2-5; 8 bases line up with TRBD1. Germline CDR1 reads KGHSH; CDR2 reads LQKENI. Trimming removed 3 bases from V and 2 bases from J; junction bases left unmatched: 11. The CDR3 spans 17 residues. CDR3 DNA: TGTGCCAGCTCACCTTCCTATCGGACAGGGATACAAGAGACCCAGTACTTC. Translating it yields CASSPSYRTGIQETQYF.

V is TRBV6-1 and J is TRBJ1-2; D remains unclear. Trimming left V 1 base short and J 0 bases short, with 9 bases between. Germline CDR1 reads MNHNS; CDR2 reads SASEGT. The length of the CDR3 is 15 residues. DNA of the CDR3: TGTGCCAGCAGTGAAGTGTGGCCAGCTAACTATGGCTACACCTTC. It codes for CASSEVWPANYGYTF.

In this sample, this clone turned up once. V is TRBV5-5 and J is TRBJ1-2; D is ambiguous. There are 15 residues in the CDR3. Germline CDR1 reads SGHKS; CDR2 reads YYEKEE (reference sequence). Trimming cost V 2 bases and J 2 bases, with 13 bases left between them. The CDR3 DNA is TGTGCCAGCAGCTTCAAGGGCGGCTTAAACTATGGCTACACCTTC. This gives the protein CASSFKGGLNYGYTF.

The table lists this clone with many counts. This chain links TRBV19 with TRBJ1-5; perhaps TRBD1 as D (5 bases). V lost 5 bases, J lost 0 bases, and 11 bases lay in between. The germline V gene has CDR1 LNHDA and CDR2 SQIVND (reference sequence). The CDR3 is 15 amino acids. CDR3 coding DNA: TGTGCCAGTAGTCAGACAGAATATAGCAATCAGCCCCAGCATTTT. Amino acids: CASSQTEYSNQPQHF.

The rearrangement links TRBV9 to TRBJ2-3; the D gene is possibly TRBD1 (5 bases). Trimming removed 0 bases from V and 6 bases from J, with 8 bases in between. Germline V gives CDR1 SGDLS, CDR2 YYNGEE. This CDR3 spans 13 amino acids. The CDR3 region is CASSVGPGDTQYF. The CDR3 DNA follows: TGTGCCAGCAGCGTAGGACCAGGGGATACGCAGTATTTT.

By frequency in the sample, this clone is medium-sized (0.01 to 0.1%). The same CDR3 can be traced to other DNA sequences in this sample. This rearrangement joins TRBV6-5 to TRBJ1-5; no definite D call. Trimming took off 0 bases at V and 5 bases at J, with 5 bases between the two ends. This CDR3 has 13 residues. CDR1 is MNHEY and CDR2 is SVGAGI in the germline V gene. CDR3 loop: CASSYSQDQPQHF. For the CDR3, the DNA is TGTGCCAGCAGTTACTCCCAGGATCAGCCCCAGCATTTT.

The chain couples TRBV7-9 to TRBJ1-2; no reliable D call. CDR1 is SEHNR, CDR2 FQNEAQ, per germline (reference sequence). The CDR3 length is 15 residues. Trimming stripped 5 bases from V and 5 bases from J, with 18 bases between. CDR3 coding DNA: TGTGCCAGCAGCGTACCCGGACCCGCCCTTTATGGCTACACCTTC. The encoded protein is CASSVPGPALYGYTF.

The chain combines TRBV5-1 with TRBJ1-3; no definite D call. V was pared by 2 bases and J by 0 bases, with 9 bases between. The CDR3 runs to 15 residues. Germline CDR1 is SGHRS and CDR2 is YFSETQ. CDR3 coding DNA: TGCGCCAGCAGCTTAAACTCCCACTCTGGAAACACCATATATTTT. This gives the protein CASSLNSHSGNTIYF.

In DNA form, the CDR3 reads TGTGCCAGCAGTTACAAGTCCGAGACAAGAGGTTCACCCCTCCACTTT. Its translation is CASSYKSETRGSPLHF. The chain is built from TRBV6-5 and TRBJ1-6; D call uncertain. Germline V gene sequence: CDR1 MNHEY, CDR2 SVGAGI. This CDR3 has 16 residues. Between the trimmed V and J ends, which lost 2 bases and 9 bases, there was a span of 17 bases.

The rearrangement joins TRBV5-4 to TRBJ1-2; D may be TRBD1 (5 bases). The CDR3 has 18 residues. From germline, CDR1 is SGHNT and CDR2 YYREEE (reference sequence). The V end was cut by 4 bases, the J end by 7 bases, with 29 bases between. The CDR3 sequence: CASSPSGAAGRAGGGYTF. CDR3 DNA sequence: TGTGCCAGCAGCCCGAGCGGGGCGGCGGGCAGGGCAGGCGGTGGCTACACCTTC. Combining the CDR3 with reference TRBV5-4 and TRBJ1-2 gives the whole variable domain ETGVTQSPTHLIKTRGQQVTLRCSSQSGHNTVSWYQQALGQGPQFIFQYYREEENGRGNFPPRFSGLQFPNYSSELNVNALELDDSALYLCASSPSGAAGRAGGGYTFGSGTRLTVV.

This chain joins TRBV6-6 and TRBJ1-4; D uncertain. This CDR3 region has 13 residues. Germline assignment: CDR1 MNHNY and CDR2 SVGAGI (reference sequence). The V and J ends lost 2 bases and 3 bases respectively, with 4 bases between them. The CDR3, as DNA: TGTGCCAGCAGTTACCTCTCTAATGAAAAACTGTTTTTT. This gives the protein CASSYLSNEKLFF.

The chain combines TRBV4-3 with TRBJ1-4, with 7 bases matching TRBD1. J was trimmed by 5 bases and V by 3 bases; bases with no gene match: 12. The germline V gene encodes CDR1 LGHNA and CDR2 YSLEER. The CDR3 runs 17 residues. The DNA of the CDR3 is TGCGCCAGCAGCCACATACAGGGGACCCAAAACAATGAAAAACTGTTTTTT. Translating gives CASSHIQGTQNNEKLFF.

CDR3 protein: CASSPYPTNSYEQYF. CDR3 DNA: TGTGCCAGCAGTCCCTACCCAACTAACTCCTACGAGCAGTACTTC. The chain carries TRBV6-1 and TRBJ2-7, with no clear D. The CDR3 totals 15 residues. V lost 5 bases to trimming and J lost 0 bases, with 14 bases between them. Germline V gene lookup returns CDR1 MNHNS and CDR2 SASEGT.

This clone was seen a handful of times. V gene TRBV5-4 combines with J gene TRBJ1-1; weak D call: TRBD1 (5 bases). The V end lost 1 base, the J end lost 0 bases, and 10 bases lay between the germline ends. This CDR3 comprises 15 residues. CDR1 SGHNT and CDR2 YYREEE come from the germline V gene (reference sequence). The CDR3 region is CASSLNRNMNTEAFF. CDR3 in DNA: TGTGCCAGCAGCTTGAACAGGAACATGAACACTGAAGCTTTCTTT.

This clone was found a few times. The chain employs TRBV6-5 and TRBJ1-1; tentatively, D is TRBD1 (5 bases). The length of the CDR3 is 12 residues. Germline CDR1 reads MNHEY; CDR2 reads SVGAGI. V gave up 8 bases and J gave up 4 bases, with 11 bases separating them. CDR3 in amino acids: CASGGGSTEAFF. As DNA, the CDR3 is TGTGCCAGCGGGGGTGGGTCCACTGAAGCTTTCTTT.

Remarks on this clone: A read error may produce the germline difference seen at one junction end. The J gene is TRBJ1-2, the V gene TRBV5-6, with D unresolved. This CDR3 has 14 residues. Germline V gene sequence: CDR1 SGHDT, CDR2 YYEEEE. The CDR3 here is CASVPHSWNYGYTF. The CDR3 DNA reads as TGTGCCAGCGTTCCCCATAGTTGGAACTACGGCTACACCTTC.

This clone is labeled as medium-sized. The same CDR3 also results from other DNA sequences found in this sample. The V and J genes are TRBV4-3 and TRBJ1-3, with a weak D call TRBD1 (6 bases). Trimming left V 0 bases short and J 2 bases short, with 8 bases between. Germline-derived CDR1 and CDR2 are LGHNA and YSLEER. The CDR3 spans 15 residues. The CDR3 DNA is TGCGCCAGCAGCCAAGATAGGGGGGCTGGAAACACCATATATTTT. Residues: CASSQDRGAGNTIYF.

This chain connects TRBV29-1 to TRBJ1-1; no clear D gene. CDR3 length equals 13 residues. The germline V and J ends were trimmed by 6 bases and 0 bases, with 11 bases remaining between them. Germline CDR1 SQVTM, CDR2 ANQGSEA. The CDR3 here is CSVETRMNTEAFF. CDR3 nucleotide sequence: TGCAGCGTAGAGACAAGGATGAACACTGAAGCTTTCTTT.

The chain links TRBV19 to TRBJ1-2; 7 bases are a match to TRBD1. The CDR3 is 15 amino acids. J lost 4 bases, V lost 5 bases, and 10 bases had no gene match. In germline, CDR1 is LNHDA, CDR2 SQIVND (reference sequence). Written as DNA, the CDR3 is TGTGCCAGTAGTCCCCTCGTACAGGGGCGCTATGGCTACACCTTC. This sequence encodes CASSPLVQGRYGYTF.